Each of the 5 T cell receptor beta chains below was sequenced from the same sample in a study of blood T cell repertoires in COVID-19. The assay was immunoSEQ multiplex PCR, and TCRdb's table has in-frame clones only and misses some. The table includes 25,000 to 35,000 clones, about 88% detected once. Sequencing was carried out using peripheral blood. All receptors derive from a human donor with acute or convalescent COVID-19. The donor label of this sample is uncertain.

The rearrangement joins TRBV10-3 to TRBJ1-5, with TRBD1 matching 8 bases. This CDR3 has 14 amino acids. Germline V CDR1 and CDR2: ENHRY, SYGVKD. The ends lost 6 bases at V and 3 bases at J; junction bases unmatched: 4. The CDR3 DNA sequence: TGTGCCATCAGGGAGGACAGGGACAATCAGCCCCAGCATTTT. Residues: CAIREDRDNQPQHF.

V and J are TRBV21-1 and TRBJ2-1; the table's D call, TRBD1, has no DNA check behind it. TRBV21-1 corresponds to a pseudogene. CDR3 length: 20 residues. Here the CDR3 reads CASIPESTGGDFSSYNEQFF. The CDR3 DNA follows: TGTGCCAGCATCCCTGAATCGACAGGGGGGGACTTCAGCTCCTACAATGAGCAGTTCTTC.

The chain couples TRBV4-3 to TRBJ2-1; 7 nucleotides line up with TRBD1. Looked up from germline, CDR1 is LGHNA and CDR2 is YSLEER. The junction had 5 bases not matched to a gene; V was cut back by 0 bases and J by 6 bases. The length of the CDR3 is 15 residues. The CDR3 nucleotides are TGCGCCAGCAGCCAAGAATTCGGGACAGTCAATGAGCAGTTCTTC. Protein sequence: CASSQEFGTVNEQFF.

The rearrangement links TRBV5-1 to TRBJ1-6; a weak D match, TRBD1 (5 bases). From germline, CDR1 is SGHRS and CDR2 YFSETQ. The germline V and J ends were trimmed by 2 bases and 4 bases, with 13 bases remaining between them. The CDR3 has 16 residues. CDR3 nucleotide sequence: TGCGCCAGCAGCTTACAGACAGCCAGTTATAATTCACCCCTCCACTTT. Protein product: CASSLQTASYNSPLHF.

This clone was counted once. The chain carries TRBV6-6 and TRBJ1-1; possibly TRBD1 for D (5 bases). CDR3 length equals 14 residues. Germline assignment: CDR1 MNHNY and CDR2 SVGAGI (reference sequence). Between the trimmed V and J ends, which lost 9 bases and 0 bases, there was a span of 14 bases. The DNA for the CDR3 is TGTGCCAGTAATCGACAGTTACTGAACACTGAAGCTTTCTTT. Translating gives CASNRQLLNTEAFF.